The 3 T cell receptor beta chains in this list originate from one sample, sequenced in a study of human T cells and chemical hapten exposure. TCRdb redid the calling of the RACE reads with MiXCR, one entry per CDR3 protein. Among approximately 370,000 distinct CDR3 sequences listed, around 5.5% were seen once. Time point: pre-sensitization, week 0. Treatment defined: therapeutic diphenylcyclopropenone sensitization with weekly scalp DPC. The sample consisted of whole blood, taken in connection with sensitization to the hapten diphenylcyclopropenone (DPC). These receptors were collected from a young woman with alopecia areata. Some clones in this sample may be carry-over from other donors' samples.

This clonotype was seen only a few times. The chain links TRBV6-2 or TRBV6-3 to TRBJ2-1, with D possibly being TRBD1 (5 bases). This CDR3 region has 15 residues. Germline CDR1 MNHEY, CDR2 SVGEGT. V was cut by 6 bases and J by 4 bases, with 16 bases left in between. CDR3 DNA: TGTGCCAGCAGACCTAACAGGACGTGGTACAATGAGCAGTTCTTC. It codes for CASRPNRTWYNEQFF.

The J gene is TRBJ1-2, the V gene TRBV7-9; 10 bases align to TRBD1. With V trimmed by 6 bases and J by 4 bases, 8 bases remained unmatched. CDR1 is SEHNR, CDR2 FQNEAQ, per germline (reference sequence). The CDR3 runs 15 residues. The CDR3 DNA reads as TGTGCCAGCAGGCCAGACAGGGGGCTTGGCTATGGCTACACCTTC. Translated: CASRPDRGLGYGYTF.

This clonotype was seen a handful of times. The chain couples TRBV7-2 to TRBJ1-5; tentative D call: TRBD1 (6 bases). The CDR3 totals 13 residues. The germline CDR1 and CDR2 sequences are SGHTA and FQGNSA. Trimming stripped 5 bases from V and 4 bases from J, with 9 bases between. CDR3 nucleotides: TGTGCCAGCAGCATCAGGGGTAATCAGCCCCAGCATTTT. This translates into CASSIRGNQPQHF. Full variable domain (missing parts from reference TRBV7-2 and TRBJ1-5): GAGVSQSPSNKVTEKGKDVELRCDPISGHTALYWYRQSLGQGLEFLIYFQGNSAPDKSGLPSDRFSAERTGGSVSTLTIQRTQQEDSAVYLCASSIRGNQPQHFGDGTRLSIL.